This T cell receptor beta chain was profiled in a study of blood T cell repertoires in COVID-19. Study in general: Acute-phase and convalescent COVID-19 samples originated in the United States, Italy and Spain. The cDNA or gDNA used as material had been derived from T cells, B-cell-depleted T cells, or PBMCs.

Under the authors' procedure: The authors estimated nucleated cell counts from reference gene primer amplification. Method: immunoSEQ multiplex PCR; TCRdb's copy keeps in-frame clones and lacks some. That table is the source of V, J and clone size, and D and trimming were worked out from the DNA. The sample contains some 64,000 clones, roughly three quarters of which appear only once. This CDR3 contains 17 residues. Trimming took 4 bases from V and 6 from J; bases not matched to a gene: 9. Germline CDR1 is WSHSY and CDR2 is SAAADI. The source is a woman aged 80 or older with active or convalescent COVID-19. The J gene is TRBJ1-6, the V gene TRBV10-2; 10 nucleotides align to TRBD1. The sequenced material came from peripheral blood. The CDR3 loop is CASSVETGGRGNSPLHF. For the CDR3, the DNA is TGCGCCAGCAGTGTTGAGACAGGGGGCAGAGGTAATTCACCCCTCCACTTT.